The clone carrying this T cell receptor (beta chain) was counted a few times. What it recognizes is unknown. The sample comes from a study of cytomegalovirus exposure and HLA in healthy donors. This CDR3 region has 12 residues. Trimming removed 3 bases from V and 14 bases from J; junction bases left unmatched: 8. Germline CDR1 is KGHSH and CDR2 is LQKENI. Both 60 Vbeta primers and 13 Jbeta primers went into the PCR. Libraries were prepared by immunoSEQ multiplex PCR; TCRdb keeps only in-frame clonotypes and omits some of them. The sample records 90,000 to 130,000 clones, 79% being singletons. Study-wide points: Donors belonging to an Asian-associated ancestry cluster reportedly showed fewer N-insertions in productive TCRs than the approximately 640-donor mean, according to what a later analysis found.

Those who donated were healthy bone marrow donors. The sequenced sample consisted of PBMCs. This chain uses TRBV18 with TRBJ1-1; 8 nucleotides match TRBD1. This clonotype originated in a young woman in good health and CMV-seropositive. CDR3 coding DNA: TGTGCCAGCTCACCCCAGGACAGGGTAGGCTTCTTT. Translating gives CASSPQDRVGFF.